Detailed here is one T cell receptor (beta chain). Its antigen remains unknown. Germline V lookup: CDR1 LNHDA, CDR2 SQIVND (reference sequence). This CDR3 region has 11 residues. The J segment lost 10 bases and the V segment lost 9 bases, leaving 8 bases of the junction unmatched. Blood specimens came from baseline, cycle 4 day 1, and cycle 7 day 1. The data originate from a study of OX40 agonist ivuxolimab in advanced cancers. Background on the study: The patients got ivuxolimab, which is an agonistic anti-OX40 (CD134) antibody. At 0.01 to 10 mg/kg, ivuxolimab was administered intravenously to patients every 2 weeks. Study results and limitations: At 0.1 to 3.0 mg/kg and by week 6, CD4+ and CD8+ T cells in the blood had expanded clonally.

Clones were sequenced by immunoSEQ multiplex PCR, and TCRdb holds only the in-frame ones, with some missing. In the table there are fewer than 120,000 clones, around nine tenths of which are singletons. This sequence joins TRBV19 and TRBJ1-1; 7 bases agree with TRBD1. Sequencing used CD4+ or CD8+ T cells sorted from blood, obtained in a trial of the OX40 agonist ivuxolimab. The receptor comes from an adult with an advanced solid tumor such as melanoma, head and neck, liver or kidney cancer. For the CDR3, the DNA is TGTGCCAGCAGGGGGAAGGGGGGAGCTTTCTTT. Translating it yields CASRGKGGAFF. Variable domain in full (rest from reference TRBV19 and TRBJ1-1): DGGITQSPKYLFRKEGQNVTLSCEQNLNHDAMYWYRQDPGQGLRLIYYSQIVNDFQKGDIAEGYSVSREKKESFPLTVTSAQKNPTAFYLCASRGKGGAFFGQGTRLTVV.